These T cell receptor beta chains were read from a single sample in a study of T cell changes during pregnancy in multiple sclerosis. Libraries were prepared by immunoSEQ multiplex PCR; TCRdb keeps only in-frame clonotypes and omits some of them. The sample holds under 45,000 clones; 89% are singletons and the top ten take more than 0.55%. The sequencing here drew on CD4+ T cells from peripheral blood mononuclear cells, taken in the first trimester of pregnancy. The receptors stem from a female donor with multiple sclerosis, enrolled in a pregnancy study. Both conserved end residues are trimmed from each CDR3.

j_gene | v_gene | CDR3aa
TRBJ1-2 | TRBV28 | ASSEPGTRGSNYGYT
TRBJ2-7 | TRBV20-1 | SADHRGEQY
TRBJ1-2 | TRBV6-5 | ASSKGQNYGYT
TRBJ1-1 | TRBV28 | ASSFARWAEAF
TRBJ2-5 | TRBV28 | ASRPSGTQETQY
TRBJ1-2 | TRBV30 | AWSGGQIGGYT
TRBJ1-5 | TRBV2 | ASRATGERQPQH
TRBJ2-1 | TRBV4-2 | ASSQIIRGRFNNEQF
TRBJ2-1 | TRBV27 | ASSYRGLAGNEQF
TRBJ2-7 | TRBV7-9 | ASSLDQAEQY
TRBJ2-1 | TRBV6-1 | ASSVLSGSSYNEQF
TRBJ2-3 | TRBV7-9 | ASTGASRSTDTQY
TRBJ2-3 | TRBV27 | ASSLAGTDTQY
TRBJ2-5 | TRBV28 | ASSLLAGQETQY
TRBJ1-2 | TRBV28 | ASSLPGFYGYT
TRBJ2-7 | TRBV5-1 | ASSLGGPRGEQY
TRBJ1-2 | TRBV5-1 | ASSIGQGEGGYT
TRBJ1-5 | TRBV6-5 | ASSYGQGGQPQH
TRBJ2-2 | TRBV27 | ASSPRGGGGNTGELF
TRBJ2-7 | TRBV14 | ASSQDRLASYEQY
TRBJ1-1 | TRBV7-2 | ASSLAGGNTEAF
TRBJ2-3 | TRBV6-1 | ASASGIPDTQY
TRBJ2-3 | TRBV15 | ATSRGLAGPGDTQY
TRBJ2-3 | TRBV4-2 | ASSPKTRPAGVIGPDTQY
TRBJ2-2 | TRBV19 | ASSISSGSTGELF
TRBJ2-2 | TRBV7-2 | ASSLRAGPGELF
TRBJ2-7 | TRBV27 | ASSLSVAGGVLW
TRBJ2-7 | TRBV5-4 | ASSSSGRAVEQY
TRBJ2-1 | TRBV7-2 | ASSLFGGDDEQF
TRBJ2-5 | TRBV2 | ASSEEGVRGQETQY
TRBJ2-1 | TRBV6-1 | ASSELASGRSSYNEQF
TRBJ1-5 | TRBV2 | ASSWDSYSNQPQH